The 24 T cell receptor beta chains listed next were all sequenced from one sample in a study of CD8 T cells in Susac syndrome. RNA totalling roughly 0.45 to 1 ug underwent reverse transcription with random hexamers. TCRdb re-called the immunoSEQ multiplex PCR reads through MiXCR, storing one row per CDR3 protein. The sample contains about 180,000 distinct CDR3 sequences, approximately 94% of which appear only once. Input material: CD4+ T cells from PBMCs. These receptors were obtained from a human donor with Susac syndrome.

CDR3 residues: CASMWDTGAYGYTF. The CDR3 DNA reads TGTGCCAGTATGTGGGACACCGGGGCCTATGGCTACACCTTC. V and J are TRBV19 and TRBJ1-2; a weak D match, TRBD1 (6 bases). Germline lookup yields CDR1 LNHDA and CDR2 SQIVND (reference sequence). The CDR3 runs to 14 residues. Trimming cost V 7 bases and J 4 bases, with 16 bases left between them. Complete variable domain (other parts from reference TRBV19 and TRBJ1-2): DGGITQSPKYLFRKEGQNVTLSCEQNLNHDAMYWYRQDPGQGLRLIYYSQIVNDFQKGDIAEGYSVSREKKESFPLTVTSAQKNPTAFYLCASMWDTGAYGYTFGSGTRLTVV.

This clonotype was counted once. In DNA form, the CDR3 reads TGTGCCTGGAGAGAATTCGGACAGGCCCTTTCTGGAAACACCATATATTTT. Amino acid sequence: CAWREFGQALSGNTIYF. The chain links TRBV30 to TRBJ1-3, with 7 positions matching TRBD1. Germline CDR1 reads GTSNPN; CDR2 reads SVGIG (reference sequence). With V trimmed by 3 bases and J by 1 base, 12 bases remained unmatched. This CDR3 has 17 residues.

This clonotype was detected only a few times. The chain combines TRBV6-5 with TRBJ2-1; D is perhaps TRBD1 (6 bases). The CDR3 has 12 amino acids. V was clipped by 5 bases and J by 9 bases, with 11 bases between them. Germline values: CDR1 MNHEY, CDR2 SVGAGI. Here the CDR3 DNA reads TGTGCCAGCAGTCCAGGGGCAGGTGAGCAGTTCTTC. Its translation is CASSPGAGEQFF.

The rearrangement joins TRBV11-2 to TRBJ2-5; D is unresolved. This CDR3 is 14 amino acids long. CDR1 and CDR2 from the germline V gene are SGHAT and FQNNGV. The V gene lost 4 bases and the J gene lost 5 bases, with 14 bases spanning the gap. The CDR3 is CASSSRGLVETQYF. The CDR3 coding sequence is TGTGCCAGCAGCTCCCGCGGCCTGGTCGAGACCCAGTACTTC.

The CDR3 DNA sequence: TGCAGCGTTGAAGGAGCCTCAAGGGCCTACAATGAGCAGTTCTTC. It yields the protein CSVEGASRAYNEQFF. The genes are TRBV29-1 and TRBJ2-1, with no clear D. The CDR3 runs to 15 residues. The V gene lost 1 base and the J gene lost 2 bases, with 12 bases spanning the gap. Germline CDR1 and CDR2: SQVTM and ANQGSEA.

The J gene is TRBJ2-1, the V gene TRBV7-2; possibly TRBD1 or TRBD2 for D (6 bases each). V shed 5 bases and J shed 7 bases, with 12 bases lying between them. The CDR3 spans 13 residues. Germline V CDR1 and CDR2: SGHTA, FQGNSA. The CDR3 nucleotides read TGTGCCAGCAGCGCTCAGGGGAGGAATGAGCAGTTCTTC. Translation: CASSAQGRNEQFF.

The chain employs TRBV25-1 and TRBJ1-2; D not certain. Germline V gene lookup returns CDR1 MGHDK and CDR2 SYGVNS. The CDR3 sequence is 13 residues long. Between the trimmed V and J ends, which lost 5 bases and 5 bases, there was a span of 12 bases. The CDR3 protein is CASSFTAGYGYTF. CDR3 nucleotides: TGTGCCAGCAGTTTTACAGCGGGGTATGGCTACACCTTC.

The chain links TRBV5-1 to TRBJ2-7; D may be TRBD1 (6 bases). V gave up 4 bases and J gave up 7 bases, with 18 bases separating them. CDR3 length: 14 amino acids. Germline V gene sequence: CDR1 SGHRS, CDR2 YFSETQ. The CDR3 sequence: CASSDPGASGEQYF. CDR3 nucleotide sequence: TGCGCCAGCAGCGATCCAGGGGCGTCTGGAGAGCAGTACTTC.

This chain joins TRBV30 and TRBJ2-3, with 7 bases lining up with TRBD2. V shed 8 bases, J shed 1 base, and the junction held 12 bases outside the gene matches. Germline CDR1 is GTSNPN and CDR2 is SVGIG (reference sequence). This CDR3 has 15 amino acids. Here the CDR3 DNA reads TGTGCCGGCCAGGGAGGGCGGTTTGGCACAGATACGCAGTATTTT. Translating gives CAGQGGRFGTDTQYF.

V gene TRBV4-3 combines with J gene TRBJ2-3; a possible D gene is TRBD1 (7 bases). Germline-derived CDR1 and CDR2 are LGHNA and YSLEER. This CDR3 spans 14 amino acids. V was cut by 4 bases and J by 4 bases, with 12 bases left in between. CDR3 sequence (DNA): TGCGCCAGCAGCCCCCAGGGGGGAGCAGATACGCAGTATTTT. Translating gives CASSPQGGADTQYF.

The chain recombines TRBV5-1 with TRBJ2-2, with TRBD1 matching 7 bases. V was clipped by 4 bases and J by 5 bases; unmatched bases: 8. Germline lookup yields CDR1 SGHRS and CDR2 YFSETQ. The CDR3 is 15 residues long. The CDR3 bases are TGCGCCAGCAGCACCTCGACAGGGAGTACCGGGGAGCTGTTTTTT. Translating it yields CASSTSTGSTGELFF. The full variable domain, in which reference TRBV5-1 and TRBJ2-2 provide the parts outside the CDR3, is KAGVTQTPRYLIKTRGQQVTLSCSPISGHRSVSWYQQTPGQGLQFLFEYFSETQRNKGNFPGRFSGRQFSNSRSEMNVSTLELGDSALYLCASSTSTGSTGELFFGEGSRLTVL.

This rearrangement joins TRBV4-1 to TRBJ2-7, with D perhaps matching TRBD1 (5 bases). The germline V gene has CDR1 MGHRA and CDR2 YSYEKL. This CDR3 is built from 14 residues. V was trimmed by 3 bases and J by 1 base, leaving 10 bases between them. In DNA form, the CDR3 reads TGCGCCAGCAGCCAGAGCAGGGTTTCCTACGAGCAGTACTTC. Translation gives CASSQSRVSYEQYF.

This sequence joins TRBV6-2 or TRBV6-3 and TRBJ2-1; D uncertain. The V end was cut by 6 bases, the J end by 0 bases, with 6 bases between. The length of the CDR3 is 13 residues. Germline V gives CDR1 MNHEY, CDR2 SVGEGT. This chain's CDR3 is CASRSSSYNEQFF. In nucleotides, the CDR3 is TGTGCCAGCAGGTCTAGCTCCTACAATGAGCAGTTCTTC.

The sample holds one count of this clonotype. The V and J genes are TRBV7-9 and TRBJ2-2; 8 nucleotides match TRBD2. CDR3 length: 15 residues. Trimming removed 8 bases from V and 1 base from J; junction bases left unmatched: 6. Germline values: CDR1 SEHNR, CDR2 FQNEAQ (reference sequence). CDR3 DNA: TGTGCCAGCCACAAGCGGGGGCAGAACACCGGGGAGCTGTTTTTT. Its translation: CASHKRGQNTGELFF.

V is TRBV12-3 or TRBV12-4 and J is TRBJ1-2, with 8 bases that match TRBD1. The CDR3 contains 15 residues. V trimming: 4 bases; J trimming: 6 bases; junction bases outside the gene matches: 10. The CDR3: CASSSTGGSYNGYTF. CDR3 coding DNA: TGTGCCAGCAGTTCAACAGGGGGGTCATACAATGGCTACACCTTC.

About this clonotype itself: The germline gene is not matched at one end of the junction; a read error may be the cause. The chain carries TRBV20-1 and TRBJ2-1; TRBD2 is a possible D gene (5 bases). The CDR3 is 15 residues long. Germline CDR1 reads DFQATT; CDR2 reads SNEGSKA (reference sequence). CDR3 sequence reads: CSARGGGDSDNEQFF. The CDR3, as DNA: TGCAGTGCTAGAGGAGGAGGAGACTCCGACAATGAGCAGTTCTTC.

The chain recombines TRBV20-1 with TRBJ2-5; D is tentatively TRBD1 or TRBD2 (6 bases each). Germline CDR1 reads DFQATT; CDR2 reads SNEGSKA (reference sequence). The CDR3 is 16 amino acids. The germline V and J ends were trimmed by 3 bases and 5 bases, with 22 bases remaining between them. CDR3 in amino acids: CSASLPTGAPEETQYF. The CDR3 nucleotides read TGCAGTGCTAGTCTCCCCACGGGGGCGCCTGAGGAGACCCAGTACTTC.

The chain employs TRBV30 and TRBJ2-3; 8 nucleotides match TRBD2. This CDR3 is built from 15 residues. Trimming at V came to 7 bases and at J to 0 bases, leaving 9 bases not matched to a gene. Germline-derived CDR1 and CDR2 are GTSNPN and SVGIG (reference sequence). The CDR3 reads CAFRTQRGSTDTQYF. Written as DNA, the CDR3 is TGTGCCTTCCGTACTCAGCGGGGGAGCACAGATACGCAGTATTTT.

This rearrangement joins TRBV7-2 to TRBJ2-6; maybe TRBD2 (6 bases). The ends were cut back, 1 base at V and 0 bases at J, with 13 bases in the middle. The germline gives CDR1 SGHTA, CDR2 FQGNSA. CDR3 length: 18 amino acids. The CDR3 nucleotides read TGTGCCAGCAGCTTAGTTCCGGCGGGATACTCTGGGGCCAACGTCCTGACTTTC. Translating gives CASSLVPAGYSGANVLTF.

The V gene is TRBV4-1, the J gene TRBJ1-5, with no clear D. Germline values: CDR1 MGHRA, CDR2 YSYEKL. Trimming removed 0 bases at V and 7 bases at J, with 7 bases between. The CDR3 loop spans 13 amino acids. CDR3 protein: CASSQDPIQPQHF. The DNA of the CDR3 is TGCGCCAGCAGCCAAGATCCCATACAGCCCCAGCATTTT.

The V gene is TRBV24-1, the J gene TRBJ2-3; D call uncertain. The germline V gene encodes CDR1 KGHDR and CDR2 SFDVKD. The CDR3 spans 12 residues. Trimming removed 0 bases at V and 5 bases at J, with 2 bases between. CDR3 region: CATSDLRDTQYF. CDR3 nucleotides: TGTGCCACCAGTGATTTGAGAGATACGCAGTATTTT.

The chain employs TRBV6-5 and TRBJ2-5, with 7 nucleotides matching TRBD1. V lost 6 bases and J lost 9; bases outside the gene matches: 10. Germline lookup yields CDR1 MNHEY and CDR2 SVGAGI. The CDR3 is 13 amino acids. CDR3 residues: CASSGQVKGSQYF. CDR3 bases: TGTGCCAGCAGCGGACAGGTTAAAGGGTCCCAGTACTTC.

The gene calls are TRBV16 and TRBJ2-5, with D perhaps assigned TRBD1 or TRBD2 (6 bases each). The germline CDR1 and CDR2 sequences are KGHSY and FQNENV. Between the trimmed V and J ends, which lost 10 bases and 5 bases, there was a span of 17 bases. This CDR3 region has 13 residues. Here the CDR3 reads CATATGDKETQYF. The CDR3 DNA follows: TGTGCCACTGCGACGGGGGACAAGGAGACCCAGTACTTC.

The chain recombines TRBV20-1 with TRBJ2-1, with 7 bases matching TRBD1. The V and J ends lost 6 bases and 5 bases, in that order; junction bases with no gene match: 16. Germline-derived CDR1 and CDR2 are DFQATT and SNEGSKA (reference sequence). This CDR3 has 16 amino acids. DNA of the CDR3: TGCAGTGCCAGAAACAGAAACAGGGGCAGGGACAATGAGCAGTTCTTC. Protein sequence: CSARNRNRGRDNEQFF.